The 19 T cell receptor beta chains listed next were all sequenced from one sample in a study of blood T cell repertoires in COVID-19. Assay used: immunoSEQ multiplex PCR; TCRdb lists only in-frame clones, some missing. Of 170,000 or so clones listed, 80% to 90% were seen once; the top ten hold more than 7.5%. The sample consisted of peripheral blood. These receptors were collected from a man in his forties or fifties with active or convalescent COVID-19.

The chain has TRBV10-3 and TRBJ2-3; D might be TRBD1 (5 bases). V dropped 6 bases and J dropped 1 base, with 23 bases sitting between them. CDR1 is ENHRY and CDR2 is SYGVKD in the germline V gene. The CDR3 loop spans 18 amino acids. CDR3 in amino acids: CAISDNGLGPQGTDTQYF. The CDR3 bases are TGTGCCATCAGCGATAATGGGTTGGGGCCCCAAGGCACAGATACGCAGTATTTT.

The rearrangement joins TRBV29-1 to TRBJ2-3; 10 positions agree with TRBD2. Germline CDR1 reads SQVTM; CDR2 reads ANQGSEA. The ends lost 7 bases at V and 4 bases at J; junction bases unmatched: 5. This CDR3 contains 13 residues. CDR3 loop: CSASGRGADTQYF. The CDR3 bases are TGCAGCGCTAGCGGGAGAGGGGCAGATACGCAGTATTTT.

The rearrangement links TRBV7-9 to TRBJ2-1; possible D gene TRBD2, 5 bases. Looked up from germline, CDR1 is SEHNR and CDR2 is FQNEAQ (reference sequence). V gave up 3 bases and J gave up 8 bases, with 11 bases separating them. The CDR3 contains 13 residues. CDR3 DNA: TGTGCCAGCAGCTTTTTGGACTTGTATGAGCAGTTCTTC. Protein: CASSFLDLYEQFF.

This clone has a single count. The rearrangement joins TRBV29-1 to TRBJ1-5, with 10 positions matching TRBD1. The germline CDR1 and CDR2 sequences are SQVTM and ANQGSEA. This CDR3 spans 13 amino acids. V shed 7 bases, J shed 4 bases, and the junction held 4 bases outside the gene matches. The DNA for the CDR3 is TGCAGCGCGACAGGGGGCTTAAATCAGCCCCAGCATTTT. Its protein product is CSATGGLNQPQHF.

The chain combines TRBV15 with TRBJ1-6; D call uncertain. Trimming removed 0 bases from V and 9 bases from J, with 9 bases in between. Germline V gene sequence: CDR1 LNHNV, CDR2 YYDKDF (reference sequence). This CDR3 is 14 amino acids long. The CDR3 sequence is CATSREPSGSPLHF. In nucleotides, the CDR3 is TGTGCCACCAGCAGAGAACCATCGGGTTCACCCCTCCACTTT.

The chain has TRBV19 and TRBJ2-2; TRBD2 is a possible D gene (6 bases). The length of the CDR3 is 15 residues. V was shortened by 10 bases and J by 7 bases, with 22 bases between the two germline ends. The V gene's germline CDR1 is LNHDA and CDR2 SQIVND (reference sequence). The CDR3: CATKKPGGRGGELFF. The CDR3 DNA reads as TGTGCCACCAAAAAACCCGGGGGTAGAGGCGGGGAGCTGTTTTTT.

This chain joins TRBV24-1 and TRBJ2-1; a weak D match, TRBD2 (6 bases). Trimming removed 5 bases from V and 7 bases from J, with 17 bases in between. Germline values: CDR1 KGHDR, CDR2 SFDVKD. This CDR3 is built from 15 residues. As DNA, the CDR3 is TGTGCCACCAGTGGTCCCGGGACCCGGGGGAATGAGCAGTTCTTC. Its translation is CATSGPGTRGNEQFF.

This chain connects TRBV5-4 to TRBJ2-7; a weak D match, TRBD2 (6 bases). The length of the CDR3 is 14 residues. Trimming cost V 4 bases and J 6 bases, with 17 bases left between them. Germline CDR1 is SGHNT and CDR2 is YYREEE (reference sequence). CDR3 loop: CASSPGGTSGEQYF. CDR3 coding DNA: TGTGCCAGCAGCCCTGGAGGGACTTCGGGCGAGCAGTACTTC. The full variable domain, its missing parts supplied by reference TRBV5-4 and TRBJ2-7, is ETGVTQSPTHLIKTRGQQVTLRCSSQSGHNTVSWYQQALGQGPQFIFQYYREEENGRGNFPPRFSGLQFPNYSSELNVNALELDDSALYLCASSPGGTSGEQYFGPGTRLTVT.

The chain links TRBV11-2 to TRBJ2-1; 7 bases are shared with TRBD1. CDR1 SGHAT and CDR2 FQNNGV come from the germline V gene. The CDR3 covers 17 residues. After removal of 1 base from V and 4 bases from J, the junction contained 10 bases not matched to a gene. The CDR3 DNA is TGTGCCAGCAGCTTAGCCCCTACAGGGGTGGGTTACAATGAGCAGTTCTTC. Protein: CASSLAPTGVGYNEQFF.

J is TRBJ2-1 and V is TRBV11-2; D uncertain. V was cut by 2 bases and J by 7 bases, with 6 bases left in between. The germline V gene encodes CDR1 SGHAT and CDR2 FQNNGV. The CDR3 length is 12 residues. The CDR3 spells CASSLWQNEQFF. The CDR3, as DNA: TGTGCCAGCAGCTTATGGCAAAATGAGCAGTTCTTC. Full variable domain (missing parts from reference TRBV11-2 and TRBJ2-1): EAGVAQSPRYKIIEKRQSVAFWCNPISGHATLYWYQQILGQGPKLLIQFQNNGVVDDSQLPKDRFSAERLKGVDSTLKIQPAKLEDSAVYLCASSLWQNEQFFGPGTRLTVL.

V gene TRBV5-1 combines with J gene TRBJ2-7; TRBD2 matches 8 bases. The CDR3 contains 15 residues. Germline assignment: CDR1 SGHRS and CDR2 YFSETQ. V lost 0 bases to trimming and J lost 4 bases; unmatched junction nucleotides: 6. The CDR3 loop is CASSLELADYYEQYF. The DNA for the CDR3 is TGCGCCAGCAGCTTGGAACTAGCGGACTATTACGAGCAGTACTTC.

The V call is TRBV30, the J call TRBJ1-5; a weak D match, TRBD1 (6 bases). CDR1 is GTSNPN, CDR2 SVGIG, per germline (reference sequence). The CDR3 consists of 13 residues. Between the trimmed V and J ends, which lost 4 bases and 6 bases, there was a span of 13 bases. The CDR3 DNA reads as TGTGCCTGGACCACAGGGTTAGGTCAGCCCCAGCATTTT. This gives the protein CAWTTGLGQPQHF.

The CDR3 spells CASSVEASRSDTQYF. The CDR3 bases are TGTGCCAGCAGCGTAGAGGCTAGCAGATCAGATACGCAGTATTTT. V usage is TRBV9 and J usage is TRBJ2-3; tentative D call: TRBD2 (5 bases). Deletions cut 0 bases from V and 4 bases from J, with 12 bases between. Germline V gene lookup returns CDR1 SGDLS and CDR2 YYNGEE. CDR3 size: 15 residues. The full variable domain, completed using reference TRBV9 and TRBJ2-3, is DSGVTQTPKHLITATGQRVTLRCSPRSGDLSVYWYQQSLDQGLQFLIQYYNGEERAKGNILERFSAQQFPDLHSELNLSSLELGDSALYFCASSVEASRSDTQYFGPGTRLTVL.

The chain combines TRBV20-1 with TRBJ2-5; 10 positions agree with TRBD2. Germline V gene lookup returns CDR1 DFQATT and CDR2 SNEGSKA (reference sequence). The CDR3 spans 18 residues. V was clipped by 3 bases and J by 2 bases; unmatched bases: 15. This chain's CDR3 is CSASRGTSVNGWQETQYF. The CDR3 nucleotides read TGCAGTGCTAGTCGAGGGACTAGCGTGAATGGGTGGCAAGAGACCCAGTACTTC.

This clone was detected a few times. The chain carries TRBV15 and TRBJ2-1, with TRBD1 matching over 9 bases. V shed 3 bases and J 3 bases; nucleotides not matched to a gene: 12. Germline-derived CDR1 and CDR2 are LNHNV and YYDKDF (reference sequence). This CDR3 is built from 18 residues. CDR3: CATSSGTGNFLGYNEQFF. Here the CDR3 DNA reads TGTGCCACCAGCAGCGGGACAGGGAACTTTCTCGGCTACAATGAGCAGTTCTTC.

The CDR3 region is CASSQTGTATYEQYF. CDR3 sequence (DNA): TGCGCCAGCAGCCAGACCGGGACAGCTACCTACGAGCAGTACTTC. The chain joins TRBV4-1 to TRBJ2-7, with 7 bases lining up with TRBD1. J lost 2 bases, V lost 3 bases, and 7 bases had no gene match. The CDR3 runs 15 residues. CDR1 and CDR2 (germline): MGHRA, YSYEKL.

This chain joins TRBV9 and TRBJ2-3; possibly TRBD2 for D (6 bases). Trimming took off 0 bases at V and 3 bases at J, with 14 bases between the two ends. This CDR3 comprises 16 residues. CDR1 is SGDLS and CDR2 is YYNGEE in the germline V gene. CDR3 protein: CASSVGRGKRTDTQYF. Here the CDR3 DNA reads TGTGCCAGCAGCGTAGGTCGCGGGAAACGAACAGATACGCAGTATTTT.

The chain combines TRBV6-5 with TRBJ2-7; TRBD1 matches 8 bases. The CDR3 runs 13 residues. The V gene end was trimmed by 2 bases and the J gene end by 6 bases; junction bases not matched to a gene: 3. Germline assignment: CDR1 MNHEY and CDR2 SVGAGI. Here the CDR3 DNA reads TGTGCCAGCAGTTACGACAGGGGCCCCGAGCAGTACTTC. Amino acid sequence: CASSYDRGPEQYF.

This rearrangement joins TRBV6-2 or TRBV6-3 to TRBJ2-4; 7 bases are a match to TRBD1. CDR3 length: 17 amino acids. Trimming at V came to 0 bases and at J to 0 bases, leaving 5 bases not matched to a gene. Germline values: CDR1 MNHEY, CDR2 SVGEGT. CDR3 nucleotide sequence: TGTGCCAGCAGTTACTCGGGACAGAGTATAGCCAAAAACATTCAGTACTTC. Protein sequence: CASSYSGQSIAKNIQYF.